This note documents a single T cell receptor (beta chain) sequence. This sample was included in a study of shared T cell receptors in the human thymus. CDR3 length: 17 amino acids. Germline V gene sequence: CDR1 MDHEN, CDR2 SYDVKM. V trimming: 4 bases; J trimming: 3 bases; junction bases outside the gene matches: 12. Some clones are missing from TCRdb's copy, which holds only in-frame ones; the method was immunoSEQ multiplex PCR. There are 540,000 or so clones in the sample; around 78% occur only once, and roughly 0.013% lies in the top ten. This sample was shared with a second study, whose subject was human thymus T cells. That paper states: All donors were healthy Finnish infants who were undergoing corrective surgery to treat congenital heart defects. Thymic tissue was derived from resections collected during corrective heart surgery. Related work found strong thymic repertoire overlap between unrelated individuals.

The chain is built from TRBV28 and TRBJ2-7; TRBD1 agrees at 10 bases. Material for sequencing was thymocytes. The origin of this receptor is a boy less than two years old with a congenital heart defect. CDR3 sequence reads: CASSSLTGGVLSYEQYF. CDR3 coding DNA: TGTGCCAGCAGTTCCCTGACAGGGGGCGTATTGAGCTACGAGCAGTACTTC. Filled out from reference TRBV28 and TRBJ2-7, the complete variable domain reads DVKVTQSSRYLVKRTGEKVFLECVQDMDHENMFWYRQDPGLGLRLIYFSYDVKMKEKGDIPEGYSVSREKKERFSLILESASTNQTSMYLCASSSLTGGVLSYEQYFGPGTRLTVT.